This T cell receptor beta chain was sequenced for a study of CD8+CD57+ T cells in acquired aplastic anemia. This clonotype was seen at least ten times. The antigen is undetermined. Regarding the study as a whole: CD8+ Simpson's diversity did not differ significantly between patients and controls.

There are 16 residues in the CDR3. The germline gives CDR1 KGHDR, CDR2 SFDVKD. Losses at the gene ends were 4 bases for V and 2 bases for J; bases not matched to a gene: 5. The sequenced patients had an expansion of CD8+CD57+ cells seen by flow cytometry. Prior therapy had not been administered to any patient at the time of blood sampling. The study profiled TCR beta VDJ and CDR3 using genomic DNA as template. TCRdb reanalysed the reads using MiXCR and keeps one entry per CDR3 protein. The data show around 290,000 distinct CDR3 sequences, with under 65% seen just once and 1.3% held by the top ten. The gene calls are TRBV24-1 and TRBJ2-3; TRBD1 matches 10 bases. The sequenced sample consisted of sorted CD4+, CD8+, or CD8+CD57+ T cells (not recorded which) from PBMCs. This receptor was identified in a human donor with aplastic anemia. The CDR3 DNA sequence: TGTGCCACCAGTGACACCGGGACAGGGGCCACAGATACGCAGTATTTT. It yields the protein CATSDTGTGATDTQYF.